This T cell receptor beta chain stems from a study of cytomegalovirus exposure and HLA in healthy donors (dated 2017 in TCRdb). In the study overall: In an earlier analysis of under 600 of the donors, around 290 Gb of sequence data and some 120 million unique TCR beta sequences from about 180 million T cells were reported. Among 398 genotyped donors of the cohort, an average of around 240,000 unique TCR beta nucleotide sequences were sequenced per donor, 15% to 20% of them non-productive. An earlier analysis of several hundred of the donors used high-throughput TCR beta sequencing to judge whether each TCR beta V gene segment behaved as functional or pseudogenic. High-throughput TCR immunosequencing, statistical association of individual TCRs with disease status, and machine learning were combined to predict cytomegalovirus infection status. An early release that covered some 640 HLA-typed donors contained about 300 gigabases of sequencing data and tens of millions of unique TCR sequences. Both class I and class II loci were covered by HLA typing, at four-digit resolution. All discovery cohort repertoires had been generated on a single sequencing platform. The study aimed to test whether signatures of past pathogen exposure could be identified by cataloging public T cell receptors. Genome-wide SNP genotypes for about 55% of the 666 donors were used in a later genetic analysis, which treated that subset as a discovery cohort. Typing coverage differed by locus: A, B, C, DRB1 and DQB1 were typed in roughly 620-630 donors, DQA1 in approximately 520, DPA1 in over 600, and DPB1 in 400 to 490. In a later analysis, previously published TCR beta repertoires from 670 or so donors were re-analyzed and high-resolution HLA genotyping was added so that TCR occurrence patterns could be studied. The T cell repertoires of around 730 subjects were profiled by immunosequencing and related to cytomegalovirus serostatus. Among the roughly 390 genotyped donors, under 90% belonged to the genetic ancestry cluster associated with self-reported Caucasian donors. Rather than drawing on any new phenotypic data, the later analysis identified candidate immune exposures from TCR beta sequences and the way those sequences occurred across donors. About five DR-DQ haplotypes were handled as single units for association and clustering, since linkage in the cohort was strong. Donor age, sex, ethnicity and CMV serostatus were compiled alongside the repertoire data. A separate validation cohort of 100 to 150 different subjects was used in addition to the roughly 720-subject first cohort.

Per the germline V gene (reference sequence), LNHDA is the CDR1 and SQIVND is the CDR2. The cysteine opens and the phenylalanine closes a CDR3 of 14 amino acids. The retained sequence is limited to the CDR3, 42 bases, with the frame set at the first base. Trimming at the junction amounts to 5 bases on V and 3 bases on J, and the germline ends lie 13 bases apart. Beyond this particular receptor, the publication reports: While some public TCRs were present in many individuals, most TCR sequences turned up only very rarely across donors. In a later analysis, HLA-associated TCR beta chains showed more clonal expansion and lower generation probabilities than non-associated chains that were equally common. In a later genetic analysis, fewer N-insertions in productive TCRs were reported among donors in an Asian-associated ancestry cluster than the roughly 700-donor mean. Because HLA typing was missing for some donors at each locus, association tests included only the typed subset. Because counts were too low, roughly 16 rarely observed V segments, including chromosome 9 orphons, were excluded from the earlier analysis of around 590 of the donors. In both the original and validation cohorts, the classifier was reported to diagnose cytomegalovirus status with high specificity and sensitivity. Correlated functional status among segregating V segments might reflect linkage disequilibrium, but an unknown experimental factor could not be ruled out. In a later analysis, several top co-occurrence clusters were reported to appear linked to parvovirus B19, influenza, CMV and Epstein-Barr virus. In a later analysis, the rate of TCR association differed among HLA loci, with DRB1 alleles having the most associated TCRs and HLA-C alleles having the fewest. Broadly in line with IMGT annotations, most TCR beta V segments showed up in productive rearrangements about 87% or about 30% of the time in an earlier analysis of around 600 of the donors. A further reported finding was that TCR beta sequences accurately predicted the HLA-A and HLA-B alleles for most subjects in the first cohort. When HLA alleles, especially DR and DQ, strongly co-occurred, attributing TCR associations to individual alleles was difficult. For the cohort, immune exposure information was limited to CMV serostatus. According to a later analysis, most CMV-associated TCR beta chains appeared to be HLA-restricted, and the HLA associations seemed to be driven largely by CMV exposure. The study gave a list of over 150 TCR beta chains associated with cytomegalovirus. A cluster of highly shared sequence variants was judged likely to represent a technical artifact of the sequencing pipeline. Because the 87-base-pair reads could not distinguish some IMGT-functional V segments, including TRBV6-2 and TRBV6-3, those segments were excluded. The authors suggested that the approach could potentially be extended to other disease states and immunological phenotypes. In this cohort, only TCR beta chains were sequenced, and detectable features were limited by the absence of alpha or paired-chain data. Presence/absence analyses assumed roughly uniform sequencing depth across donors, an assumption that may not hold. Specific HLA alleles were associated with 18,000 or so TCR beta sequences at a false discovery rate of 0.05 in a later analysis. In vitro tests confirmed that a few of the cytomegalovirus-associated TCR beta chains recognize cytomegalovirus antigens. V-gene and J-gene trimming of TCR beta chains was associated with a missense DCLRE1C variant in a later genetic analysis, and the association was replicated in an independent cohort.

With regard to this clone: No antigen is known for it. There are no base qualities to consult, and no much larger clone falls within one base.

Library creation used the immunoSEQ multiplex PCR assay. For the multiplex PCR, a mixture combining 60 forward primers for TCR Vbeta segments and 13 reverse primers for TCR Jbeta segments was used. Amplification of the CDR3 region of rearranged TCR beta genes was performed with a multiplex PCR assay on genomic DNA. On the Illumina HiSeq System, the amplified TCR beta libraries were sequenced as 87-base-pair reads. The published analysis was carried out like this. A later analysis tallied 75 million to 85 million unique TCR beta chains across the 640 or so repertoires, and about 12 million of those chains were shared by two or more donors. Raw reads were error-corrected and collapsed into unique sequences with a nearest-neighbor algorithm that merged closely related sequences to remove PCR and sequencing errors. V, D and J gene segments were assigned by aligning CDR3 sequences to IMGT reference sequences. Each retained sequence needed at least a six-nucleotide match to both a V gene segment and a J gene segment. A rearrangement was called productive if the CDR3 had no stop codons and remained in frame with V and J, and every other rearrangement was called non-productive. Following IMGT convention, CDR3 was defined as the stretch from the second conserved V-encoded cysteine up to the conserved J-encoded phenylalanine. In an earlier analysis of roughly 610 of the donors, sequences lacking an unambiguous match to a single V gene segment were excluded. An earlier analysis of fewer than 750 of the donors called V segments functional above 56.7% productive rearrangements and segregating when the between-donor standard deviation exceeded 5%. To diagnose cytomegalovirus status from the catalog of TCR beta chain sequences, a statistical classification framework was built. V and J gene assignment, in a later analysis, came from comparing TCR nucleotide sequences with IMGT/GENE-DB human TR gene sequences. The TCRdist pipeline was used in a later analysis to assign CDR3 sequences and most-parsimonious VDJ recombination scenarios. A later analysis defined each TCR beta chain by its CDR3 amino acid sequence plus V-gene family, and excluded reads lacking a unique V-gene family. To address suspected cross-contamination and a sequencing artifact, a later analysis removed approximately 600 highly shared, low-generation-probability nucleotide sequences. A later analysis calculated a clonal expansion index for each public chain from normalized within-repertoire ranks of inferred template counts. In a later analysis, generation probabilities were computed using a VDJ recombination model fitted to out-of-frame rearrangements, and the results were checked against IGoR. In a later analysis, TCR-TCR, TCR-HLA and TCR-CMV co-occurrence was scored with hypergeometric tests, and a repertoire-size bias correction was applied to TCR pairs. To estimate false discovery rates, a later analysis permuted the HLA or CMV assignments 20 times. In a later analysis, co-occurring TCRs were grouped using DBSCAN, with TCRdist sequence similarity added in when clustering inside HLA-allele-positive subsets. Repertoires with fewer than 30,000 or more than 120,000 public chains, plus five repertoires with anomalous nucleotide sharing, were excluded from co-occurrence clustering. Imported from immuneACCESS, the table was reduced by TCRdb to in-frame sequences with V and J called. These copies leave out some clones; in studies compared against another copy, an unresolved V gene accounts for under half, and the cause of the remainder is not known. The V and J calls and clone size were taken over from that table, and D and trimming were inferred from the DNA. This sample gives 46,000 or so clones in total; around 58% of them show up just once. About 12% of the sample rests with the top ten.

The cohort consisted of hundreds of healthy bone marrow donors. At the time of sampling, all cohort members were nominally healthy, though unrecorded immune exposures were likely present. The donor tested CMV seropositive, placing the donor among the 290 or so seropositive members of the cohort. Each donor provided a peripheral blood sample, and peripheral blood mononuclear cells were used for TCR beta sequencing. Genomic DNA was extracted from the blood cell samples with the Qiagen DNeasy Blood Extraction Kit. Recombination connected TRBV19 to TRBJ1-1, and possibly TRBD1, on 6 matching bases. The sequence was collected from a man aged 55 to 69 in good health and CMV-seropositive. Specimen: PBMCs. The CDR3 protein: CASSGARGYTEAFF. The nucleotides read TGTGCCAGTAGTGGGGCCAGGGGATACACTGAAGCTTTCTTT.